A single sample gave rise to the 27 T cell receptor beta chains below, sequenced in a study of T cell responses to AZD1222 COVID-19 vaccine. The repertoire was sequenced with immunoSEQ multiplex PCR; TCRdb's copy has only in-frame clones and lacks some. This sample has tens of thousands of clones; almost 80% occur once, and the top ten carry more than 20%. The sequencing used peripheral blood, collected on day 0 of AZD1222 vaccination. These receptors originate from an adult in good health.

The count of this clone is one. The V and J genes are TRBV7-7 and TRBJ2-5, with D possibly TRBD1 on 5 matching bases. V lost 4 bases and J lost 1, with 7 bases in between. Germline assignment: CDR1 SSHAT and CDR2 FNYEAQ (reference sequence). This CDR3 comprises 13 residues. The CDR3, as DNA: TGTGCCAGCAGCTCAGGGTTCCAAGAGACCCAGTACTTC. Translated: CASSSGFQETQYF.

The rearrangement links TRBV6-5 to TRBJ2-7; maybe TRBD1 (5 bases). Deletions cut 7 bases from V and 0 bases from J, with 13 bases between. CDR1 and CDR2 (germline): MNHEY, SVGAGI. This CDR3 spans 14 amino acids. The CDR3 DNA reads as TGTGCCAGCACCCCCGGCAGGGTCTCCTACGAGCAGTACTTC. Translating it yields CASTPGRVSYEQYF.

This chain joins TRBV24-1 and TRBJ2-1, with D possibly matching TRBD2 (6 bases). The CDR3 is made up of 16 amino acids. CDR1 is KGHDR and CDR2 is SFDVKD in the germline V gene. V was pared by 3 bases and J by 5 bases, with 16 bases between. The CDR3 protein is CATSDGGDGINNEQFF. The CDR3 coding sequence is TGTGCCACCAGTGATGGCGGGGACGGGATTAACAATGAGCAGTTCTTC.

The genes are TRBV24-1 and TRBJ2-2; perhaps TRBD1 as D (5 bases). CDR1 is KGHDR and CDR2 is SFDVKD in the germline V gene. Deletions cut 6 bases from V and 6 bases from J, with 13 bases between. The CDR3 totals 14 residues. The CDR3 protein is CATSIQGAAGELFF. The CDR3 nucleotides are TGTGCCACCAGTATACAAGGGGCGGCCGGGGAGCTGTTTTTT.

This sequence joins TRBV24-1 and TRBJ1-5; D perhaps matches TRBD1 (5 bases). With 2 bases removed from V and 3 bases from J, the gap between germline ends came to 16 bases. This CDR3 has 17 amino acids. From germline, CDR1 is KGHDR and CDR2 SFDVKD. CDR3 amino acids: CATSDSGWAGFNQPQHF. Written as DNA, the CDR3 is TGTGCCACCAGTGATTCGGGATGGGCAGGGTTCAATCAGCCCCAGCATTTT.

The DNA of the CDR3 is TGTGCCAGCAGCTGGAAACAGGATGGGGACGCTGAAGCTTTCTTT. Protein product: CASSWKQDGDAEAFF. V usage is TRBV7-9 and J usage is TRBJ1-1; weak D call: TRBD1 (5 bases). The CDR3 spans 15 residues. Germline loops: CDR1 SEHNR, CDR2 FQNEAQ (reference sequence). V gave up 4 bases and J gave up 6 bases, with 18 bases separating them. The variable domain in full, completed from reference TRBV7-9 and TRBJ1-1, reads DTGVSQNPRHKITKRGQNVTFRCDPISEHNRLYWYRQTLGQGPEFLTYFQNEAQLEKSRLLSDRFSAERPKGSFSTLEIQRTEQGDSAMYLCASSWKQDGDAEAFFGQGTRLTVV.

This chain links TRBV7-8 with TRBJ2-5; TRBD2 agrees at 9 bases. Germline CDR1 SGHVS, CDR2 FQNEAQ. The CDR3 is 15 amino acids. Trimming removed 4 bases from V and 1 base from J; junction bases left unmatched: 4. The CDR3 sequence: CASSWGGGAQETQYF. Here the CDR3 DNA reads TGTGCCAGCAGCTGGGGCGGGGGGGCCCAAGAGACCCAGTACTTC.

V is TRBV2 and J is TRBJ2-2; TRBD1 is a possible D gene (5 bases). CDR3 length equals 15 residues. Deletions cut 2 bases from V and 3 bases from J, with 10 bases between. Per the germline V gene, CDR1 is SNHLY and CDR2 is FYNNEI. CDR3 nucleotide sequence: TGTGCCAGCAGTGAAATTCAGGGCTACACCGGGGAGCTGTTTTTT. Amino acids: CASSEIQGYTGELFF.

The rearrangement links TRBV19 to TRBJ1-2; D possibly corresponds to TRBD1 (5 bases). V was clipped by 6 bases and J by 2 bases, with 13 bases between them. The CDR3 sequence is 14 residues long. Germline values: CDR1 LNHDA, CDR2 SQIVND (reference sequence). The DNA for the CDR3 is TGTGCCAGTAGGGGGTTGGAGGGGAACTATGGCTACACCTTC. Translating it yields CASRGLEGNYGYTF. Variable domain in full (rest from reference TRBV19 and TRBJ1-2): DGGITQSPKYLFRKEGQNVTLSCEQNLNHDAMYWYRQDPGQGLRLIYYSQIVNDFQKGDIAEGYSVSREKKESFPLTVTSAQKNPTAFYLCASRGLEGNYGYTFGSGTRLTVV.

A few counts support this clone. The chain combines TRBV7-9 with TRBJ2-2; D may be TRBD2 (6 bases). Germline CDR1 is SEHNR and CDR2 is FQNEAQ (reference sequence). This CDR3 spans 15 amino acids. The ends were cut back, 6 bases at V and 5 bases at J, with 16 bases in the middle. CDR3 region: CASRPASVNTGELFF. Here the CDR3 DNA reads TGTGCCAGCAGACCTGCTAGCGTAAATACCGGGGAGCTGTTTTTT. The full variable domain, with the rest looked up from reference TRBV7-9 and TRBJ2-2, is DTGVSQNPRHKITKRGQNVTFRCDPISEHNRLYWYRQTLGQGPEFLTYFQNEAQLEKSRLLSDRFSAERPKGSFSTLEIQRTEQGDSAMYLCASRPASVNTGELFFGEGSRLTVL.

The V and J genes are TRBV18 and TRBJ1-2, with TRBD1 identical over 9 bases. The V and J ends lost 2 bases and 4 bases, in that order; junction bases with no gene match: 5. CDR1 is KGHSH, CDR2 LQKENI, per germline. This CDR3 is 15 amino acids long. The DNA of the CDR3 is TGTGCCAGCTCACCAAGGACAGGGGCATCCTATGGCTACACCTTC. It specifies CASSPRTGASYGYTF.

The rearrangement uses TRBV5-6 and TRBJ1-2, with D possibly TRBD1 on 6 matching bases. The CDR3 covers 13 residues. The germline CDR1 and CDR2 sequences are SGHDT and YYEEEE. V dropped 4 bases and J dropped 8 bases, with 15 bases sitting between them. CDR3 in amino acids: CASSRGSRGGYTF. As DNA, the CDR3 is TGTGCCAGCAGCAGGGGGAGCCGTGGGGGCTACACCTTC.

The chain recombines TRBV30 with TRBJ2-1; D unresolved. The germline CDR1 and CDR2 sequences are GTSNPN and SVGIG (reference sequence). The CDR3 is 10 residues long. Trimming pared 0 bases from V and 8 bases from J, leaving 2 bases between. The CDR3 here is CAWSVHEQFF. CDR3 DNA sequence: TGTGCCTGGAGTGTACATGAGCAGTTCTTC.

This clone has only a few counts. J is TRBJ2-1 and V is TRBV5-1, with TRBD2 matching over 12 bases. The CDR3 covers 17 residues. Trimming took 0 bases from V and 5 from J; bases not matched to a gene: 6. Germline assignment: CDR1 SGHRS and CDR2 YFSETQ. This chain's CDR3 is CASSLALAGGANNEQFF. The DNA of the CDR3 is TGCGCCAGCAGCTTGGCCCTAGCGGGGGGGGCGAACAATGAGCAGTTCTTC.

The chain links TRBV24-1 to TRBJ2-1; possibly TRBD1 or TRBD2 for D (6 bases each). Between the trimmed V and J ends, which lost 4 bases and 2 bases, there was a span of 11 bases. The CDR3 extends over 15 amino acids. Germline V gene sequence: CDR1 KGHDR, CDR2 SFDVKD. Here the CDR3 reads CATSDSGGPYNEQFF. CDR3 sequence (DNA): TGTGCCACCAGTGACTCCGGGGGCCCCTACAATGAGCAGTTCTTC.

V and J are TRBV18 and TRBJ1-1; maybe TRBD1 (5 bases). The CDR3 totals 14 residues. Germline CDR1 KGHSH, CDR2 LQKENI. The ends were cut back, 2 bases at V and 6 bases at J, with 13 bases in the middle. CDR3 sequence reads: CASSPGAVSAEAFF. CDR3 nucleotide sequence: TGTGCCAGCTCACCAGGGGCAGTTAGCGCTGAAGCTTTCTTT.

The genes are TRBV30 and TRBJ1-1, with TRBD1 matching over 7 bases. J was trimmed by 3 bases and V by 6 bases; bases with no gene match: 4. This CDR3 has 12 residues. Germline V gene data show CDR1 as GTSNPN and CDR2 as SVGIG (reference sequence). The CDR3 loop is CACGTADTEAFF. The DNA for the CDR3 is TGTGCCTGCGGGACAGCGGACACTGAAGCTTTCTTT.

The chain is built from TRBV5-4 and TRBJ1-1; D might be TRBD1 (6 bases). The length of the CDR3 is 14 residues. Trimming left V 4 bases short and J 1 base short, with 11 bases between. Germline V gene sequence: CDR1 SGHNT, CDR2 YYREEE (reference sequence). The CDR3 sequence: CASSTGTANTEAFF. As DNA, the CDR3 is TGTGCCAGCAGCACAGGGACGGCGAACACTGAAGCTTTCTTT. The full variable domain, completed using reference TRBV5-4 and TRBJ1-1, is ETGVTQSPTHLIKTRGQQVTLRCSSQSGHNTVSWYQQALGQGPQFIFQYYREEENGRGNFPPRFSGLQFPNYSSELNVNALELDDSALYLCASSTGTANTEAFFGQGTRLTVV.

The chain combines TRBV29-1 with TRBJ1-2; 7 bases agree with TRBD1. V was clipped by 4 bases and J by 1 base; unmatched bases: 6. Germline-derived CDR1 and CDR2 are SQVTM and ANQGSEA. CDR3 length: 14 amino acids. For the CDR3, the DNA is TGCAGCGTTGGCTGGACAGGCGGTAACTATGGCTACACCTTC. Translating it yields CSVGWTGGNYGYTF.

This chain joins TRBV7-2 and TRBJ2-7, with TRBD2 matching 7 bases. This CDR3 contains 14 residues. The junction had 11 bases not matched to a gene; V was cut back by 5 bases and J by 7 bases. Germline values: CDR1 SGHTA, CDR2 FQGNSA. The CDR3 sequence is CASSDQWTSREQYF. DNA for the CDR3: TGTGCCAGCAGCGACCAGTGGACTAGTAGGGAGCAGTACTTC.

The chain carries TRBV7-2 and TRBJ2-4, with TRBD1 identical over 8 bases. CDR3 length: 14 residues. Per the germline V gene, CDR1 is SGHTA and CDR2 is FQGNSA. The V gene end was trimmed by 3 bases and the J gene end by 8 bases; junction bases not matched to a gene: 6. The CDR3 nucleotides read TGTGCCAGCAGCTTCGCTACACAGGGGGACATTCAGTACTTC. It is translated as CASSFATQGDIQYF.

This chain links TRBV18 with TRBJ1-1, with no clear D. The CDR3 is 16 amino acids. CDR1 is KGHSH and CDR2 is LQKENI in the germline V gene. V lost 2 bases to trimming and J lost 0 bases, with 13 bases between them. The CDR3 loop is CASSPGSSLMNTEAFF. For the CDR3, the DNA is TGTGCCAGCTCACCAGGGAGCAGTCTAATGAACACTGAAGCTTTCTTT.

The chain links TRBV28 to TRBJ2-2, with 7 bases identical to TRBD1. After removal of 6 bases from V and 8 bases from J, the junction contained 9 bases not matched to a gene. Germline V gene sequence: CDR1 MDHEN, CDR2 SYDVKM. The CDR3 is 14 amino acids. CDR3 nucleotide sequence: TGTGCCAGCAGGCCTGGGACAGTGCTAGGGGAGCTGTTTTTT. Translation gives CASRPGTVLGELFF.

The chain combines TRBV19 with TRBJ2-1, with 7 positions matching TRBD2. The V gene end was trimmed by 7 bases and the J gene end by 1 base; junction bases not matched to a gene: 4. This CDR3 is 14 amino acids long. CDR1 is LNHDA and CDR2 is SQIVND in the germline V gene (reference sequence). Here the CDR3 reads CASTPSGSYNEQFF. DNA of the CDR3: TGTGCCAGTACCCCTAGCGGTTCCTACAATGAGCAGTTCTTC.

The V call is TRBV9, the J call TRBJ2-3; D unresolved. Trimming pared 2 bases from V and 1 base from J, leaving 14 bases between. This CDR3 has 16 amino acids. The germline V gene encodes CDR1 SGDLS and CDR2 YYNGEE. DNA for the CDR3: TGTGCCAGCAGCGTGGCTCCCCTGGGCCGCACAGATACGCAGTATTTT. It is translated as CASSVAPLGRTDTQYF.

The chain has TRBV29-1 and TRBJ1-1; D unresolved. V was shortened by 2 bases and J by 11 bases, with 9 bases between the two germline ends. The CDR3 totals 10 residues. Germline-derived CDR1 and CDR2 are SQVTM and ANQGSEA. The CDR3 DNA reads as TGCAGCGTTGAAAGGACCAGGGCTTTCTTT. This encodes CSVERTRAFF.

The chain joins TRBV6-5 to TRBJ2-3; weak D call: TRBD2 (6 bases). The CDR3 sequence is 15 residues long. V was clipped by 7 bases and J by 4 bases, with 18 bases between them. The germline gives CDR1 MNHEY, CDR2 SVGAGI. CDR3 sequence reads: CASTGSGAFADTQYF. The DNA for the CDR3 is TGTGCCAGCACCGGTAGCGGAGCGTTCGCAGATACGCAGTATTTT.